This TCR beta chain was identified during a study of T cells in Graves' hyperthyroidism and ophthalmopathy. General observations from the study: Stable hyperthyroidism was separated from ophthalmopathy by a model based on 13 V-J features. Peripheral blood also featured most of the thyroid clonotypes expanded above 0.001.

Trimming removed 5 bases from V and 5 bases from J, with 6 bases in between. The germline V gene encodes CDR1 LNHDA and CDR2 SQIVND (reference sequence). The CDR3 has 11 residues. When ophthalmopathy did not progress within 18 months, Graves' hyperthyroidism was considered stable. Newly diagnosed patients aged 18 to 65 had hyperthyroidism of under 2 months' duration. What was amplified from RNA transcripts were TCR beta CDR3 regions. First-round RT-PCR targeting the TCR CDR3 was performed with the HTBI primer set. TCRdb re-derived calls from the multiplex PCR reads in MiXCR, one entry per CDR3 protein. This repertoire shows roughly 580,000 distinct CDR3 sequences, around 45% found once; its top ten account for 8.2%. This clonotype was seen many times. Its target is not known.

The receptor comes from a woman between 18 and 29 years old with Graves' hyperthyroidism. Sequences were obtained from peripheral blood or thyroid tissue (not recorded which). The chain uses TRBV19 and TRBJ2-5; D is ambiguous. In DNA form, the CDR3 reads TGTGCCAGTAGTGGGTGGGAGACCCAGTACTTC. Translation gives CASSGWETQYF.